This T cell receptor (beta chain) came from a study of blood T cell repertoires in COVID-19 (TCRdb year 2020). About the investigation overall: The collaborator samples originated in the United States, Italy and Spain and spanned the acute and convalescent phases of COVID-19. The prospective study material was composed of cDNA or gDNA derived from T cells, B-cell-depleted T cells, or PBMCs. Subjects who had been exposed to COVID-19, were actively infected with it, or had recovered from it provided the deeply sampled blood TCRbeta repertoires that made up the dataset. The repertoires were released in a freely available public database meant as a resource for research on the immune response to SARS-CoV-2. Samples were obtained from the ongoing ImmuneRACE study (first 160 participants) and from some 1,200 subjects provided by 6 global collaborators. The sample metadata nearly always contained a de-identified subject ID, COVID-19 status, age in years and sex. Where available, HLA class I and class II types were taken from metadata supplied by the sample provider and were not determined by assay-based typing.

A second Seattle source provided samples from volunteer blood donors who had recovered from COVID-19. Collaborating institutions collected whole blood in K2EDTA tubes following their own protocols. For TCRbeta analysis, collaborators shipped samples in one of three forms: frozen whole blood, isolated PBMCs, or DNA extracted from either of those sample types. Paper-wide results and their limitations: Clinical and demographic metadata were provided uncurated, with the amount varying by source and participant.

Worth noting for this clone: Its recognized antigen is unknown. Base qualities are not at hand, and no much larger clone is one base apart.

TCRbeta CDR3 regions were amplified from genomic DNA using the immunoSEQ Assay, a bias-controlled multiplex PCR. As for the authors' bioinformatics: Within the assay, amplification of reference gene primers was used to estimate how many nucleated cells each sample contained. To quantify the absolute abundance of each unique TCRbeta CDR3 rearrangement, sequence reads were collapsed and filtered. For each sample, productive Simpson clonality was calculated as the square root of Simpson's diversity index across productive rearrangements. As stored in TCRdb, this immuneACCESS dataset retains in-frame rearrangements with V and J assigned. A fraction of the clones does not appear; measured against another copy, unresolved V genes explain less than half of the discrepancy, and the remainder lacks a known reason. The DNA gave D and trimming, while V, J and clone size come from that table. In this sample the table shows nearly 350,000 clones, around 90% of which occur a single time. Of the sample, about 3.5% is held by the ten largest clones.

This sequence originates from a woman aged 18-35 years who had recovered from COVID-19. The sequenced sample consisted of peripheral blood.

The encoded CDR3 is CASSRTPGQRIYSYGYTF. The DNA sequence reads TGTGCCAGCAGTCGCACGCCGGGACAGAGGATCTATAGCTATGGCTACACCTTC. The sequence is built from TRBV11-2 and TRBJ1-2; the junction holds 7 bases that match TRBD1. The CDR3 holds 18 amino acids from the cysteine to the phenylalanine. The entry retains the CDR3 DNA only, 54 bases that are in frame from base 1. The germline V gene encodes CDR1 SGHAT and CDR2 FQNNGV. V is pruned by 6 bases and J by 4 bases, leaving 20 bases of the junction without a gene match. The CDR3 plus the reference TRBV11-2 and TRBJ1-2 genes for the other parts give the full variable domain: EAGVAQSPRYKIIEKRQSVAFWCNPISGHATLYWYQQILGQGPKLLIQFQNNGVVDDSQLPKDRFSAERLKGVDSTLKIQPAKLEDSAVYLCASSRTPGQRIYSYGYTFGSGTRLTVV.